The 19 T cell receptor beta chains presented below share a single source sample, sequenced in a study of technical replicates of blood from a handful of donors. Produced via immunoSEQ multiplex PCR; TCRdb's table is partial and in-frame only. The table has roughly 60,000 clones, about 86% seen once. Material: PBMCs. The receptors stem from a human donor in good health. Some clones in this sample may be carry-over from other donors' samples.

The J gene is TRBJ2-5, the V gene TRBV2; D may be TRBD1 (5 bases). Trimming took off 8 bases at V and 6 bases at J, with 16 bases between the two ends. Looked up from germline, CDR1 is SNHLY and CDR2 is FYNNEI. The CDR3 loop spans 13 amino acids. The CDR3 here is CASGRGERQTQYF. CDR3 in DNA: TGTGCCAGCGGTAGGGGCGAGCGTCAGACCCAGTACTTC.

The chain carries TRBV2 and TRBJ2-2; D is possibly TRBD2 (5 bases). CDR3 length: 15 amino acids. With 0 bases removed from V and 5 bases from J, the gap between germline ends came to 10 bases. The germline gives CDR1 SNHLY, CDR2 FYNNEI. The CDR3 nucleotides are TGTGCCAGCAGTGAAGCGGACTTGAGGACCGGGGAGCTGTTTTTT. It translates to CASSEADLRTGELFF.

The CDR3 region has the DNA TGCAGTGCTAGAGTCGGCTATGGCTACACCTTC. Translated: CSARVGYGYTF. V gene TRBV20-1 combines with J gene TRBJ1-2; D not certain. Germline values: CDR1 DFQATT, CDR2 SNEGSKA (reference sequence). V lost 1 base, J lost 4 bases, and 4 bases lay in between. The CDR3 is 11 amino acids.

The rearrangement joins TRBV7-3 to TRBJ2-7, with a tentative D call TRBD1 (5 bases). The CDR3 loop spans 15 amino acids. Deletions cut 5 bases from V and 5 bases from J, with 19 bases between. Germline assignment: CDR1 SGHTA and CDR2 FQGTGA. As DNA, the CDR3 is TGTGCCAGCAGCCGGCCTTCATACCCACAGGACGAGCAGTACTTC. Its protein is CASSRPSYPQDEQYF.

The chain employs TRBV2 and TRBJ2-5; 7 positions agree with TRBD1. The CDR3 consists of 15 residues. The V segment lost 4 bases and the J segment 2 bases; nucleotides outside the gene matches: 7. Germline CDR1 and CDR2: SNHLY and FYNNEI. CDR3 in DNA: TGTGCCAGCAGTGTGATCCAGGGGGTACAAGAGACCCAGTACTTC. It encodes CASSVIQGVQETQYF.

This rearrangement joins TRBV7-8 to TRBJ1-5; 7 bases map to TRBD1. The V segment lost 3 bases and the J segment 4 bases; nucleotides outside the gene matches: 3. CDR1 and CDR2 (germline): SGHVS, FQNEAQ. The CDR3 loop spans 14 amino acids. This chain's CDR3 is CASSFTGVNQPQHF. In nucleotides, the CDR3 is TGTGCCAGCAGCTTTACAGGGGTAAATCAGCCCCAGCATTTT.

J is TRBJ2-1 and V is TRBV9; D unclear. The V end lost 0 bases, the J end lost 0 bases, and 4 bases lay between the germline ends. Germline V lookup: CDR1 SGDLS, CDR2 YYNGEE. This CDR3 has 14 residues. Here the CDR3 reads CASSVAYSYNEQFF. In nucleotides, the CDR3 is TGTGCCAGCAGCGTAGCCTACTCCTACAATGAGCAGTTCTTC.

This chain connects TRBV11-2 to TRBJ2-5; weak D call: TRBD1 (6 bases). V was clipped by 1 base and J by 5 bases, with 17 bases between them. The CDR3 is 16 residues long. Looked up from germline, CDR1 is SGHAT and CDR2 is FQNNGV. CDR3 sequence (DNA): TGTGCCAGCAGCTTAGGATCGTCCCAGAGGGGGGAGACCCAGTACTTC. Its translation is CASSLGSSQRGETQYF.

This clone has more than one count but fewer than ten. This sequence joins TRBV19 and TRBJ1-1; no clear D. V was trimmed by 0 bases and J by 4 bases, leaving 12 bases between them. CDR1 is LNHDA, CDR2 SQIVND, per germline (reference sequence). The CDR3 length is 15 residues. CDR3 in DNA: TGTGCCAGTAGTATAGATCCTGTATATTCCACTGAAGCTTTCTTT. This translates into CASSIDPVYSTEAFF.

The CDR3 DNA reads as TGTGCCAGCAGAGCCGCGACCAGGGGTTTAGGGCAGTACTTC. Protein: CASRAATRGLGQYF. The rearrangement joins TRBV27 to TRBJ2-7; possibly TRBD1 for D (6 bases). The CDR3 runs to 14 residues. Trimming removed 6 bases at V and 9 bases at J, with 21 bases between. Germline V gene sequence: CDR1 MNHEY, CDR2 SMNVEV (reference sequence).

The chain carries TRBV6-5 and TRBJ1-2; 10 bases agree with TRBD1. Germline trimming cut 6 bases from V and 6 bases from J; bases unmatched to any gene: 4. There are 13 residues in the CDR3. The germline V gene has CDR1 MNHEY and CDR2 SVGAGI. The CDR3 protein is CASRGQGNDGYTF. In nucleotides, the CDR3 is TGTGCCAGCAGGGGACAGGGGAACGATGGCTACACCTTC.

CDR3 in amino acids: CASSQKGGVPNTEAFF. CDR3 nucleotides: TGTGCCAGCAGCCAAAAGGGGGGGGTCCCGAACACTGAAGCTTTCTTT. This rearrangement joins TRBV7-2 to TRBJ1-1; D possibly corresponds to TRBD1 (6 bases). Trimming removed 5 bases from V and 1 base from J, with 17 bases in between. Germline CDR1 SGHTA, CDR2 FQGNSA. CDR3 length: 16 amino acids.

J is TRBJ2-2 and V is TRBV4-3, with 10 bases lining up with TRBD1. CDR1 and CDR2 (germline): LGHNA, YSLEER. The CDR3 runs to 16 residues. The V gene end was trimmed by 3 bases and the J gene end by 6 bases; junction bases not matched to a gene: 7. CDR3 DNA: TGCGCCAGCAGCCAGCCCGGACAGGGGGTCCCCGGGGAGCTGTTTTTT. Translating it yields CASSQPGQGVPGELFF.

The chain combines TRBV2 with TRBJ2-7, with 8 positions matching TRBD1. V dropped 6 bases and J dropped 3; count of bases not matched to a gene: 4. CDR1 is SNHLY, CDR2 FYNNEI, per germline. The CDR3 runs to 13 residues. This chain's CDR3 is CASSLDRVYEQYF. CDR3 bases: TGTGCCAGCAGCCTGGACAGGGTCTACGAGCAGTACTTC.

V and J are TRBV7-9 and TRBJ1-4, with D perhaps TRBD1 (5 bases). V was cut by 6 bases and J by 5 bases, with 16 bases left in between. Germline-derived CDR1 and CDR2 are SEHNR and FQNEAQ (reference sequence). The length of the CDR3 is 15 residues. CDR3 nucleotides: TGTGCCAGCAGTACCACAGGAAGAAAAAATGAAAAACTGTTTTTT. The encoded protein is CASSTTGRKNEKLFF.

The chain recombines TRBV30 with TRBJ1-2; no clear D gene. V shed 8 bases and J shed 5 bases, with 18 bases lying between them. Germline lookup yields CDR1 GTSNPN and CDR2 SVGIG (reference sequence). The CDR3 runs to 13 residues. The CDR3 loop reads CAMPGYTSYGYTF. CDR3 sequence (DNA): TGTGCCATGCCAGGATACACCTCATATGGCTACACCTTC. Full variable domain (rest looked up from reference TRBV30 and TRBJ1-2): SQTIHQWPATLVQPVGSPLSLECTVEGTSNPNLYWYRQAAGRGLQLLFYSVGIGQISSEVPQNLSASRPQDRQFILSSKKLLLSDSGFYLCAMPGYTSYGYTFGSGTRLTVV.

This clone has just one count. The chain uses TRBV7-8 and TRBJ2-3; D perhaps matches TRBD1 (6 bases). Germline V gives CDR1 SGHVS, CDR2 FQNEAQ. This CDR3 is 15 amino acids long. Trimming removed 1 base from V and 2 bases from J, with 10 bases in between. The CDR3 sequence is CASSLETGITDTQYF. DNA of the CDR3: TGTGCCAGCAGCTTAGAAACAGGGATCACAGATACGCAGTATTTT.

The chain carries TRBV5-1 and TRBJ2-1, with D uncertain. The ends were cut back, 2 bases at V and 0 bases at J, with 6 bases in the middle. Germline V gene data show CDR1 as SGHRS and CDR2 as YFSETQ. The CDR3 covers 14 residues. CDR3 nucleotide sequence: TGCGCCAGCAGCTTTCCAAACTCCTACAATGAGCAGTTCTTC. Translating it yields CASSFPNSYNEQFF.

The rearrangement uses TRBV7-2 and TRBJ2-5; 11 bases are shared with TRBD2. This CDR3 has 17 amino acids. V trimming: 1 base; J trimming: 5 bases; junction bases outside the gene matches: 9. The germline V gene encodes CDR1 SGHTA and CDR2 FQGNSA. The CDR3 here is CASSLGGLAASWETQYF. The CDR3 DNA is TGTGCCAGCAGCTTAGGGGGACTAGCGGCCTCTTGGGAGACCCAGTACTTC.